This T cell receptor (beta chain) stems from a study of OX40 agonist ivuxolimab in advanced cancers. Study-level results: The study found that CD8+ T cells averaged more expanded clones than CD4+.

Exclusion of a patient followed from autoimmune disease history or systemic immunosuppression. Germline V gene data show CDR1 as SQVTM and CDR2 as ANQGSEA. This CDR3 contains 14 residues. With 6 bases removed from V and 4 bases from J, the gap between germline ends came to 18 bases. Comments on this clone: Its antigen is still unknown.

The table came from immunoSEQ multiplex PCR; TCRdb's copy has only in-frame clones and leaves some out. The data hold under 150,000 clones, with about 92% observed a single time. The chain joins TRBV29-1 to TRBJ1-1; a weak D match, TRBD1 (5 bases). The starting material was CD4+ or CD8+ T cells sorted from blood, obtained in a trial of the OX40 agonist ivuxolimab. The source is an adult with an advanced solid tumor such as melanoma, head and neck, liver or kidney cancer. For the CDR3, the DNA is TGCAGCGTCATATCCCCCGGGGCTGGCACTGAAGCTTTCTTT. Protein sequence: CSVISPGAGTEAFF.